This record concerns one T cell receptor (beta chain) sequence. Its cognate antigen is unknown. The data belong to a study of T cell repertoires in cytomegalovirus infection. At the level of the study: Public TCR beta signatures were indicative of both CMV infection and a matching HLA type.

Each CDR3 protein gets one entry after TCRdb re-called the reads with MiXCR. The sample consists of roughly 170,000 distinct CDR3 sequences, 20% to 25% of them appearing once. Study-wide results and caveats: CMV-specific TCR beta clonotypes restricted by HLA-C dominated the ex vivo response. Identification of carriers of CMV plus the relevant HLA was achieved through cumulative public TCR beta family frequency.

The sample consisted of CD8+ T cells from cultured PBMCs, taken from culture after CMV antigen stimulation. This TCR derives from a human donor in good health (CMV status not recorded). Some clones in this sample may be carry-over from other donors' samples.

CDR3 loop: CASSLVLVLGETQYF. Here the CDR3 DNA reads TGTGCCAGCAGCTTAGTTCTAGTTCTTGGTGAGACCCAGTACTTC. The chain links TRBV7-6 to TRBJ2-5; D remains unclear. The CDR3 length is 15 residues. CDR1 is SGHVS, CDR2 FNYEAQ, per germline. The germline V and J ends were trimmed by 1 base and 5 bases, with 14 bases remaining between them.